The present T cell receptor (beta chain) was sequenced within a study of response to subunit inactivated influenza vaccine. Findings and caveats of the study: Each seasonal influenza vaccination recruits few new T cells, the authors suggested.

MiXCR, run by TCRdb on the RT-PCR reads, gives a single entry per CDR3 protein. The profile shows around 580,000 distinct CDR3 sequences, 11% to 15% of them singletons. V lost 0 bases, J lost 5 bases, and 6 bases lay in between. Germline V CDR1 and CDR2: ENHRY, SYGVKD. CDR3 length: 13 amino acids. This clonotype was detected a few times. The antigen is unknown. The sequence came from a man in his fifties or sixties who received an inactivated influenza vaccine. The chain has TRBV10-3 and TRBJ2-3; unclear D gene. Sequencing was performed on PBMCs from blood, taken 12 days after vaccination. CDR3 nucleotide sequence: TGTGCCATCAGTGAGTCGGTGGGAGATACGCAGTATTTT. It codes for CAISESVGDTQYF.